The next 14 T cell receptor beta chains were all read from a single sample in a study of cytomegalovirus exposure and HLA in healthy donors (dated by TCRdb to between 2016 and 2019). The library was generated by the immunoSEQ multiplex PCR assay. A mixture of 60 forward primers for TCR Vbeta segments and 13 reverse primers for TCR Jbeta segments was used in the multiplex PCR. Not all clones reach the TCRdb copy of this immuneACCESS table, which keeps in-frame sequences only. Checked studies attribute under half of the gap to unresolved V genes and leave the rest unexplained. This sample has 150,000 to 200,000 clones in its table, and 82% of those were observed once. 5.5% to 7.5% of the sample is taken by the ten largest. The sequenced sample was PBMCs. Receptors were obtained from a woman in her fifties or sixties in good health and CMV-seropositive.

The chain has TRBV10-1 and TRBJ2-3; D is perhaps TRBD1 (5 bases). Germline V gene sequence: CDR1 WNHNN, CDR2 SYGVQD (reference sequence). The CDR3 has 13 amino acids. Trimming removed 4 bases from V and 4 bases from J, with 9 bases in between. CDR3 in amino acids: CASSGTPPDTQYF. For the CDR3, the DNA is TGCGCCAGCAGTGGGACACCCCCAGATACGCAGTATTTT.

The gene calls are TRBV15 and TRBJ1-5; D gene unclear. The CDR3 length is 15 residues. Germline lookup yields CDR1 LNHNV and CDR2 YYDKDF (reference sequence). Deletions cut 0 bases from V and 2 bases from J, with 8 bases between. CDR3 in amino acids: CATSRDLRGNQPQHF. The CDR3 bases are TGTGCCACCAGCAGAGATCTTCGGGGCAATCAGCCCCAGCATTTT.

The rearrangement links TRBV7-9 to TRBJ2-1; D gene uncertain. The germline V gene encodes CDR1 SEHNR and CDR2 FQNEAQ (reference sequence). The CDR3 runs to 12 residues. V lost 8 bases to trimming and J lost 6 bases, with 11 bases between them. For the CDR3, the DNA is TGTGCCAGCCGGCGGAGTACCAATGAGCAGTTCTTC. It yields the protein CASRRSTNEQFF.

The chain is built from TRBV7-8 and TRBJ2-5; 14 bases agree with TRBD2. Germline V gene data show CDR1 as SGHVS and CDR2 as FQNEAQ. J lost 2 bases, V lost 4 bases, and 3 bases had no gene match. The CDR3 loop spans 16 amino acids. CDR3 bases: TGTGCCAGCAGCTCCGGACTAGCGGGGGGACAAGAGACCCAGTACTTC. Translated: CASSSGLAGGQETQYF.

The chain has TRBV18 and TRBJ2-7, with TRBD2 matching 8 bases. Trimming cost V 3 bases and J 6 bases; bases outside gene matches: 13. Germline CDR1 is KGHSH and CDR2 is LQKENI. CDR3 size: 16 residues. The CDR3 loop is CASSPTPAGGGVEQYF. CDR3 in DNA: TGTGCCAGCTCACCTACGCCGGCGGGAGGAGGGGTCGAGCAGTACTTC.

This chain uses TRBV6-1 with TRBJ2-5; the match to TRBD1 covers 7 bases. The DNA end is more similar to TRBJ2-7, so the J call may be wrong. This CDR3 contains 13 residues. Germline V gene sequence: CDR1 MNHNS, CDR2 SASEGT. CDR3: CASTRPGGDEQYF. In DNA form, the CDR3 reads TGTGCCAGCACCAGGCCAGGGGGAGACGAGCAGTACTTC.

This rearrangement joins TRBV10-3 to TRBJ2-2; 9 bases map to TRBD2. The CDR3 runs to 15 residues. Germline V gene sequence: CDR1 ENHRY, CDR2 SYGVKD. Trimming removed 5 bases from V and 1 base from J; junction bases left unmatched: 2. The CDR3 sequence is CAISLSGGNTGELFF. The CDR3 DNA sequence: TGTGCCATCAGTCTTAGCGGGGGGAACACCGGGGAGCTGTTTTTT.

The chain couples TRBV28 to TRBJ2-1; D might be TRBD1 (6 bases). The germline V gene has CDR1 MDHEN and CDR2 SYDVKM. Trimming took 8 bases from V and 6 from J, leaving 17 bases between them. This CDR3 is built from 14 residues. The CDR3 DNA sequence: TGTGCCAGCCACCGGGACACCCTTGTCAATGAGCAGTTCTTC. This sequence encodes CASHRDTLVNEQFF.

The chain carries TRBV2 and TRBJ2-3, with 10 nucleotides matching TRBD2. The CDR3 covers 16 residues. From germline, CDR1 is SNHLY and CDR2 FYNNEI. Trimming at V came to 0 bases and at J to 4 bases, leaving 4 bases not matched to a gene. The CDR3 here is CASSEASSGGADTQYF. DNA for the CDR3: TGTGCCAGCAGTGAAGCGTCTAGCGGGGGAGCAGATACGCAGTATTTT.

The chain couples TRBV2 to TRBJ2-7; 7 bases map to TRBD2. The J segment lost 4 bases and the V segment lost 2 bases, leaving 2 bases of the junction unmatched. This CDR3 contains 13 residues. Per the germline V gene, CDR1 is SNHLY and CDR2 is FYNNEI. The DNA of the CDR3 is TGTGCCAGCAGTGAACTAGCGGCTTACGAGCAGTACTTC. It translates to CASSELAAYEQYF.

The rearrangement links TRBV27 to TRBJ1-1; TRBD1 matches at 8 bases. Germline trimming cut 3 bases from V and 0 bases from J; bases unmatched to any gene: 12. Germline-derived CDR1 and CDR2 are MNHEY and SMNVEV (reference sequence). CDR3 size: 18 residues. This CDR3 is CASSFTHRQGRMNTEAFF. The DNA for the CDR3 is TGTGCCAGCAGTTTTACCCACCGACAGGGGCGGATGAACACTGAAGCTTTCTTT.

V gene TRBV19 combines with J gene TRBJ2-6; no clear D. CDR3 length: 16 residues. Trimming stripped 4 bases from V and 0 bases from J, with 10 bases between. The germline V gene has CDR1 LNHDA and CDR2 SQIVND (reference sequence). The CDR3 reads CASSNSALSGANVLTF. The CDR3 region has the DNA TGTGCCAGTAGTAACAGTGCCCTCTCTGGGGCCAACGTCCTGACTTTC.

The chain combines TRBV7-2 with TRBJ1-3; 7 nucleotides match TRBD1. The junction had 6 bases not matched to a gene; V was cut back by 6 bases and J by 4 bases. The CDR3 has 14 amino acids. From germline, CDR1 is SGHTA and CDR2 FQGNSA. CDR3 nucleotide sequence: TGTGCCAGCAGTCGACAGGGTTCGGGAAACACCATATATTTT. Amino acids: CASSRQGSGNTIYF.

The chain uses TRBV29-1 and TRBJ2-6; TRBD1 agrees at 11 bases. CDR3 length: 17 amino acids. Germline trimming cut 5 bases from V and 0 bases from J; bases unmatched to any gene: 6. The germline V gene encodes CDR1 SQVTM and CDR2 ANQGSEA. CDR3 loop: CSVPGQGADSGANVLTF. Here the CDR3 DNA reads TGCAGCGTTCCCGGACAGGGGGCCGACTCTGGGGCCAACGTCCTGACTTTC.